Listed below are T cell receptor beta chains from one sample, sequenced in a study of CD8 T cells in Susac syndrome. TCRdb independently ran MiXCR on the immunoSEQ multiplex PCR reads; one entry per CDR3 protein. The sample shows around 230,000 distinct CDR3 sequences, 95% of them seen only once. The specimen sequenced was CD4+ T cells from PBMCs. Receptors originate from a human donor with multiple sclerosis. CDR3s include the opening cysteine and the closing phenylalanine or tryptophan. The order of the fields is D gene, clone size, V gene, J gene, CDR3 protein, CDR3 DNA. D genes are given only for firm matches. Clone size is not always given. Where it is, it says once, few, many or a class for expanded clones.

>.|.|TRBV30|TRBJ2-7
CAWSMAGTPYEQYF
TGTGCCTGGAGTATGGCTGGGACCCCCTACGAGCAGTACTTC
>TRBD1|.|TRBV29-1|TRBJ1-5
CSTGTGNQPQHF
TGCAGCACAGGGACAGGGAATCAGCCCCAGCATTTT
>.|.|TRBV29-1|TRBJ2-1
CSVRLGSSYNEQFF
TGCAGCGTTAGGTTAGGGAGCTCCTACAATGAGCAGTTCTTC
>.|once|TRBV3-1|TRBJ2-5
CASSQDPIRGETQYF
TGTGCCAGCAGCCAAGATCCTATTCGAGGGGAGACCCAGTACTTC
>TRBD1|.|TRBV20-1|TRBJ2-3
CSASQGASSTDTQYF
TGCAGTGCGTCGCAGGGGGCTTCAAGCACAGATACGCAGTATTTT
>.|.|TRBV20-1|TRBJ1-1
CSANRVGTEAFF
TGCAGTGCTAACAGGGTGGGCACTGAAGCTTTCTTT
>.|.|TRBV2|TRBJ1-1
CASRRTAEAFF
TGTGCCAGCAGGAGGACAGCTGAAGCTTTCTTT
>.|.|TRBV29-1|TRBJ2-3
CSVEEVDTQYF
TGCAGCGTAGAAGAAGTGGATACGCAGTATTTT
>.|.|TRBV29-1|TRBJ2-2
CSVCLSGARVFF
TGCAGCGTTTGTCTCAGTGGAGCTCGGGTGTTTTTT
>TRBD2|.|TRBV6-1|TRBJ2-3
CASRVGLAGSTDTQYF
TGTGCCAGCAGGGTGGGACTAGCGGGGAGCACAGATACGCAGTATTTT
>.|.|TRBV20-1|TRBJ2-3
CSARGGAEDTQYF
TGCAGTGCTAGGGGTGGGGCCGAGGATACGCAGTATTTT
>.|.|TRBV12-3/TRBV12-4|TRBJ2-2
CASNSPWGAGELFF
TGTGCCAGCAACTCCCCGTGGGGCGCCGGGGAGCTGTTTTTT
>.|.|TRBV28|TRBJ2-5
CASTPLDRSQEAQYF
TGTGCCAGCACCCCGCTCGACAGATCCCAAGAGGCCCAGTACTTC
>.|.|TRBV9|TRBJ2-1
CASSVAALATYNEQFF
TGTGCCAGCAGCGTAGCTGCCCTAGCGACCTACAATGAGCAGTTCTTC
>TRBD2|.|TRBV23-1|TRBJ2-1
CASSQPGLAGPEQFF
TGCGCCAGCAGTCAACCGGGACTAGCGGGACCTGAGCAGTTCTTC
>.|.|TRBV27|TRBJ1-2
CASSKGDRYGYTF
TGTGCCAGCAGTAAGGGGGATAGGTATGGCTACACCTTC
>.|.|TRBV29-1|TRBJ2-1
CSAQGDEQFF
TGCAGCGCCCAGGGTGATGAGCAGTTCTTC